This T cell receptor beta chain was obtained from a study of T cell changes during pregnancy in multiple sclerosis. This CDR3 spans 14 amino acids. In germline, CDR1 is MNHEY, CDR2 SVGAGI. V lost 5 bases and J lost 3; bases outside the gene matches: 6. Profiled with immunoSEQ multiplex PCR; TCRdb holds only in-frame clones, not every one. There are some 69,000 clones in the sample; less than 95% occur only once, and approximately 2.3% lies in the top ten. Sequenced here: peripheral blood, sampled in the second trimester of pregnancy. The chain couples TRBV6-5 to TRBJ1-1, with TRBD1 matching over 7 bases. This clonotype was sampled from a female donor in good health, enrolled as a control in a pregnancy study. The CDR3 bases are TGTGCCAGCAGTACAGGGGAGACGGACACTGAAGCTTTCTTT. This codes for CASSTGETDTEAFF.